These 31 T cell receptor beta chains were sequenced from one sample in a study of cytomegalovirus exposure and HLA in healthy donors. With 60 Vbeta and 13 Jbeta primers, the PCR was carried out. Libraries were prepared by immunoSEQ multiplex PCR; TCRdb keeps only in-frame clonotypes and omits some of them. The sample has more than 95,000 clones; about 81% are singletons. The material sequenced was PBMCs. The receptors come from a man aged 25-45 years in good health and CMV-seronegative.

V gene TRBV7-8 combines with J gene TRBJ1-2; D is possibly TRBD1 (5 bases). This CDR3 comprises 15 residues. V was pared by 4 bases and J by 2 bases, with 14 bases between. Germline lookup yields CDR1 SGHVS and CDR2 FQNEAQ. The CDR3 protein is CASSSGTLENYGYTF. The CDR3 DNA sequence: TGTGCCAGCAGCTCCGGGACTCTTGAAAACTATGGCTACACCTTC. Together with reference TRBV7-8 and TRBJ1-2, the CDR3 gives the full variable domain: GAGVSQSPRYKVAKRGQDVALRCDPISGHVSLFWYQQALGQGPEFLTYFQNEAQLDKSGLPSDRFFAERPEGSVSTLKIQRTQQEDSAVYLCASSSGTLENYGYTFGSGTRLTVV.

In regard to this clone: The identical CDR3 is also encoded by other nucleotide sequences in the sample. This rearrangement joins TRBV9 to TRBJ1-1; D gene uncertain. The CDR3 has 13 amino acids. Trimming removed 1 base from V and 1 base from J, with 5 bases in between. Per the germline V gene, CDR1 is SGDLS and CDR2 is YYNGEE. The CDR3 bases are TGTGCCAGCAGCGTAACTGGGAACACTGAAGCTTTCTTT. Translated, it gives CASSVTGNTEAFF.

This chain joins TRBV4-1 and TRBJ2-3, with 15 bases matching TRBD2. This CDR3 has 19 amino acids. Trimming cost V 3 bases and J 5 bases; bases outside gene matches: 12. Germline V gene data show CDR1 as MGHRA and CDR2 as YSYEKL. CDR3 DNA sequence: TGCGCCAGCAGCCAGACTTGGACTAGCGGGGGGGCCGGAGTAGATACGCAGTATTTT. Amino acids: CASSQTWTSGGAGVDTQYF.

The V and J genes are TRBV19 and TRBJ2-1; TRBD2 aligns across 12 bases. Germline V gives CDR1 LNHDA, CDR2 SQIVND (reference sequence). After removal of 4 bases from V and 5 bases from J, the junction contained 6 bases not matched to a gene. The CDR3 contains 16 residues. CDR3 in amino acids: CASSNPGLAGHNEQFF. The CDR3 bases are TGTGCCAGTAGTAATCCCGGACTAGCGGGACACAATGAGCAGTTCTTC. Based on the CDR3 plus reference TRBV19 and TRBJ2-1, the full variable domain is DGGITQSPKYLFRKEGQNVTLSCEQNLNHDAMYWYRQDPGQGLRLIYYSQIVNDFQKGDIAEGYSVSREKKESFPLTVTSAQKNPTAFYLCASSNPGLAGHNEQFFGPGTRLTVL.

J is TRBJ1-4 and V is TRBV27, with D maybe TRBD1 (6 bases). The ends were cut back, 7 bases at V and 7 bases at J, with 13 bases in the middle. The CDR3 is 13 residues long. The germline CDR1 and CDR2 sequences are MNHEY and SMNVEV (reference sequence). The CDR3 here is CASTSGGSEKLFF. DNA of the CDR3: TGTGCCAGCACCTCGGGGGGCAGTGAAAAACTGTTTTTT.

The chain uses TRBV7-8 and TRBJ1-2; D perhaps matches TRBD1 (5 bases). Looked up from germline, CDR1 is SGHVS and CDR2 is FQNEAQ. The CDR3 contains 15 residues. Trimming took off 5 bases at V and 4 bases at J, with 17 bases between the two ends. CDR3 loop: CASSPRRQGPYGYTF. The CDR3 bases are TGTGCCAGCAGCCCAAGAAGGCAGGGCCCCTATGGCTACACCTTC.

The J gene is TRBJ2-7, the V gene TRBV29-1, with TRBD1 identical over 7 bases. Germline V gene sequence: CDR1 SQVTM, CDR2 ANQGSEA. The CDR3 length is 14 residues. The ends lost 6 bases at V and 0 bases at J; junction bases unmatched: 8. The CDR3 loop is CSVQGVGSSYEQYF. In nucleotides, the CDR3 is TGCAGCGTCCAGGGGGTGGGAAGCTCCTACGAGCAGTACTTC.

This clone has just a few counts. The chain links TRBV7-9 to TRBJ1-4, with 7 bases that match TRBD1. Germline trimming cut 5 bases from V and 6 bases from J; bases unmatched to any gene: 6. Per the germline V gene, CDR1 is SEHNR and CDR2 is FQNEAQ (reference sequence). This CDR3 has 14 amino acids. CDR3: CASSPDRTHEKLFF. The CDR3 DNA sequence: TGTGCCAGCAGCCCGGACAGGACCCATGAAAAACTGTTTTTT.

This chain links TRBV5-1 with TRBJ1-1; D gene uncertain. The CDR3 sequence is 16 residues long. CDR1 is SGHRS and CDR2 is YFSETQ in the germline V gene. Trimming removed 0 bases from V and 0 bases from J, with 12 bases in between. CDR3 sequence reads: CASSLAGEGMNTEAFF. CDR3 coding DNA: TGCGCCAGCAGCTTGGCCGGGGAGGGAATGAACACTGAAGCTTTCTTT.

The rearrangement joins TRBV29-1 to TRBJ1-1; 8 bases are shared with TRBD1. Germline CDR1 SQVTM, CDR2 ANQGSEA. The CDR3 covers 12 residues. The junction had 5 bases not matched to a gene; V was cut back by 6 bases and J by 5 bases. The CDR3 loop reads CSVKQGGTEAFF. Here the CDR3 DNA reads TGCAGCGTCAAACAGGGGGGGACTGAAGCTTTCTTT.

A few counts support this clone. The rearrangement uses TRBV5-1 and TRBJ2-6, with 8 bases matching TRBD1. The V and J ends lost 0 bases and 0 bases, in that order; junction bases with no gene match: 2. CDR3 length equals 17 residues. CDR1 and CDR2 from the germline V gene are SGHRS and YFSETQ. The chain's CDR3 is CASSLGQGTSGANVLTF. The CDR3 nucleotides are TGCGCCAGCAGCTTGGGACAGGGGACCTCTGGGGCCAACGTCCTGACTTTC.

V gene TRBV9 combines with J gene TRBJ2-7; the match to TRBD2 covers 10 bases. Germline V gives CDR1 SGDLS, CDR2 YYNGEE. The V gene end was trimmed by 3 bases and the J gene end by 2 bases; junction bases not matched to a gene: 8. CDR3 size: 16 residues. The CDR3 loop reads CASSERILAGPYEQYF. In DNA form, the CDR3 reads TGTGCCAGCAGCGAGAGAATACTAGCGGGGCCCTACGAGCAGTACTTC.

This rearrangement joins TRBV11-2 to TRBJ2-3; weak D call: TRBD2 (5 bases). Germline loops: CDR1 SGHAT, CDR2 FQNNGV. The CDR3 consists of 17 residues. V lost 8 bases and J lost 0, with 21 bases in between. The CDR3 loop reads CASENEWEGSSTDTQYF. DNA of the CDR3: TGTGCCAGCGAGAATGAGTGGGAAGGGAGCAGCACAGATACGCAGTATTTT.

The CDR3 coding sequence is TGTGCCAGCAGCCTCGGGACAGTCGAGCAGTACTTC. It codes for CASSLGTVEQYF. The V and J genes are TRBV7-9 and TRBJ2-5; 7 bases agree with TRBD1. Matching the DNA end better, TRBJ2-7 makes the J call doubtful. The germline CDR1 and CDR2 sequences are SEHNR and FQNEAQ (reference sequence). The CDR3 is 12 amino acids.

The chain employs TRBV4-2 and TRBJ2-4; 9 nucleotides align to TRBD1. Germline CDR1 LGHNA, CDR2 YNFKEQ. The CDR3 is 18 residues long. V trimming: 3 bases; J trimming: 2 bases; junction bases outside the gene matches: 11. Here the CDR3 reads CASSHATTGGATKNIQYF. As DNA, the CDR3 is TGTGCCAGCAGCCACGCGACAACAGGGGGCGCGACCAAAAACATTCAGTACTTC.

This clone has a handful of counts. This rearrangement joins TRBV5-1 to TRBJ1-4, with 9 bases matching TRBD1. The length of the CDR3 is 13 residues. Trimming at V came to 4 bases and at J to 8 bases, leaving 3 bases not matched to a gene. The germline V gene encodes CDR1 SGHRS and CDR2 YFSETQ. The CDR3 region is CASSRDRDEKLFF. The CDR3 bases are TGCGCCAGCAGCCGGGACAGGGACGAAAAACTGTTTTTT.

The genes are TRBV29-1 and TRBJ1-2; D uncertain. This CDR3 contains 15 residues. Between the trimmed V and J ends, which lost 6 bases and 2 bases, there was a span of 19 bases. The germline V gene encodes CDR1 SQVTM and CDR2 ANQGSEA. CDR3 sequence (DNA): TGCAGCGTGAGGAGCGGGTACGGGGTAAACTATGGCTACACCTTC. Translated, it gives CSVRSGYGVNYGYTF.

This sequence joins TRBV10-1 and TRBJ1-4; D is unclear. V lost 4 bases and J 4 bases, leaving 10 bases between the germline ends. The CDR3 is 14 residues long. Germline loops: CDR1 WNHNN, CDR2 SYGVQD (reference sequence). CDR3 bases: TGCGCCAGCAGTGGAGGAGGAGATAATGAAAAACTGTTTTTT. Encoded protein: CASSGGGDNEKLFF.

This chain uses TRBV9 with TRBJ2-7; D possibly corresponds to TRBD1 (5 bases). From germline, CDR1 is SGDLS and CDR2 YYNGEE. CDR3 size: 15 residues. Between the trimmed V and J ends, which lost 0 bases and 0 bases, there was a span of 10 bases. The CDR3 loop reads CASSVGGASSYEQYF. The CDR3 nucleotides read TGTGCCAGCAGCGTAGGTGGGGCCAGCTCCTACGAGCAGTACTTC.

The CDR3 reads CASSPPGATAGELFF. The CDR3 region has the DNA TGTGCCAGCAGCCCGCCAGGGGCCACGGCCGGGGAGCTGTTTTTT. V is TRBV11-2 and J is TRBJ2-2; tentatively, D is TRBD1 (6 bases). The CDR3 contains 15 residues. Per germline, CDR1 SGHAT and CDR2 FQNNGV. V was shortened by 5 bases and J by 6 bases, with 16 bases between the two germline ends.

This chain uses TRBV7-9 with TRBJ2-5; 8 positions match TRBD1. From germline, CDR1 is SEHNR and CDR2 FQNEAQ (reference sequence). The CDR3 extends over 14 amino acids. J lost 1 base, V lost 8 bases, and 6 bases had no gene match. CDR3 in amino acids: CASHDRGVQETQYF. The CDR3 DNA follows: TGTGCCAGCCACGACAGGGGAGTCCAAGAGACCCAGTACTTC.

The chain couples TRBV10-2 to TRBJ2-5; 7 bases are shared with TRBD1. The length of the CDR3 is 13 residues. Germline-derived CDR1 and CDR2 are WSHSY and SAAADI. V lost 8 bases and J lost 1; bases outside the gene matches: 4. The CDR3 nucleotides are TGCGCCAGCGGAGACAGGGCCCAAGAGACCCAGTACTTC. It translates to CASGDRAQETQYF.

This clone was counted only a few times. The V gene is TRBV7-2, the J gene TRBJ2-6, with D possibly being TRBD1 (6 bases). This CDR3 spans 18 amino acids. V dropped 1 base and J dropped 0 bases, with 13 bases sitting between them. Germline lookup yields CDR1 SGHTA and CDR2 FQGNSA. Here the CDR3 reads CASSLVGTSYSGANVLTF. CDR3 in DNA: TGTGCCAGCAGCTTAGTGGGGACATCTTACTCTGGGGCCAACGTCCTGACTTTC. The full variable domain, with the rest looked up from reference TRBV7-2 and TRBJ2-6, is GAGVSQSPSNKVTEKGKDVELRCDPISGHTALYWYRQSLGQGLEFLIYFQGNSAPDKSGLPSDRFSAERTGGSVSTLTIQRTQQEDSAVYLCASSLVGTSYSGANVLTFGAGSRLTVL.

This chain links TRBV6-1 with TRBJ1-2; the D gene is possibly TRBD1 (6 bases). Germline loops: CDR1 MNHNS, CDR2 SASEGT. Trimming pared 6 bases from V and 5 bases from J, leaving 10 bases between. The CDR3 has 12 residues. The CDR3 coding sequence is TGTGCCAGCAGGCTTCAGGGGTATGGCTACACCTTC. It codes for CASRLQGYGYTF.

This chain links TRBV29-1 with TRBJ2-3; D gene unclear. CDR3 length: 11 amino acids. CDR1 is SQVTM and CDR2 is ANQGSEA in the germline V gene. CDR3 loop: CTAAGTDTQYF. CDR3 in DNA: TGCACCGCCGCGGGCACAGATACGCAGTATTTT.

The chain combines TRBV6-5 with TRBJ1-3; TRBD1 aligns across 7 bases. The germline V gene has CDR1 MNHEY and CDR2 SVGAGI. CDR3 length equals 15 residues. J lost 0 bases, V lost 2 bases, and 1 base had no gene match. This chain's CDR3 is CASSYRQGSGNTIYF. As DNA, the CDR3 is TGTGCCAGCAGTTACCGACAGGGCTCTGGAAACACCATATATTTT.

The chain couples TRBV5-4 to TRBJ2-5; 11 nucleotides match TRBD2. The germline CDR1 and CDR2 sequences are SGHNT and YYREEE (reference sequence). With V trimmed by 0 bases and J by 3 bases, 10 bases remained unmatched. This CDR3 has 18 amino acids. In DNA, the CDR3 is TGTGCCAGCAGCTTGGACAGGTGGCTAGCGGGAGGAGAAGAGACCCAGTACTTC. Its translation: CASSLDRWLAGGEETQYF.

V usage is TRBV2 and J usage is TRBJ2-7; no clear D. The length of the CDR3 is 14 residues. The germline V gene has CDR1 SNHLY and CDR2 FYNNEI. V was clipped by 1 base and J by 0 bases, with 7 bases between them. The CDR3 bases are TGTGCCAGCAGTGAAGACAGTTTCTCCTACGAGCAGTACTTC. Protein sequence: CASSEDSFSYEQYF.

V is TRBV2 and J is TRBJ2-3; perhaps TRBD1 as D (5 bases). This CDR3 spans 13 amino acids. Germline assignment: CDR1 SNHLY and CDR2 FYNNEI. Trimming took 8 bases from V and 5 from J, leaving 14 bases between them. In nucleotides, the CDR3 is TGTGCCAGCGGCAAAGGGGTAGGAGATACGCAGTATTTT. Translated, it gives CASGKGVGDTQYF.

The J gene is TRBJ2-1, the V gene TRBV28, with D perhaps TRBD2 (5 bases). CDR3 size: 10 residues. Trimming removed 5 bases from V and 10 bases from J, with 6 bases in between. The germline gives CDR1 MDHEN, CDR2 SYDVKM. CDR3 loop: CASSKREQFF. The CDR3 region has the DNA TGTGCCAGCAGTAAGCGGGAGCAGTTCTTC.

This clone was recorded only once. V is TRBV28 and J is TRBJ1-5; D may be TRBD1 (5 bases). CDR3 length: 14 residues. Germline V gives CDR1 MDHEN, CDR2 SYDVKM. V was trimmed by 3 bases and J by 6 bases, leaving 12 bases between them. Written as DNA, the CDR3 is TGTGCCAGCAGTTTCGGGCAGGGAAGTCAGCCCCAGCATTTT. Translating gives CASSFGQGSQPQHF. The full variable domain, in which reference TRBV28 and TRBJ1-5 provide the parts outside the CDR3, is DVKVTQSSRYLVKRTGEKVFLECVQDMDHENMFWYRQDPGLGLRLIYFSYDVKMKEKGDIPEGYSVSREKKERFSLILESASTNQTSMYLCASSFGQGSQPQHFGDGTRLSIL.